The text below deals with one T cell receptor beta chain. Its cognate antigen is unknown. This specimen comes from a study of T cell clonotyping in hematopoietic cell transplantation. Study conclusions and caveats: Cells were unsorted, so CD4 and CD8 contributions were not separated. Few recipient clonotypes overlapped donors; over 95% were de novo at given depth.

Losses at the gene ends were 1 base for V and 10 bases for J; bases not matched to a gene: 6. The CDR3 is 15 residues long. The germline V gene encodes CDR1 SNHLY and CDR2 FYNNEI. Recipient blood drawn about 28 days pretransplant and days 30, 100, 180 after. Profiling relied on immunoSEQ multiplex PCR, and the TCRdb table lists in-frame clones only, not all of them. The sample contains about 9,300 clones, roughly four fifths of which appear only once. This TCR was recovered from a male patient aged 60-70 years who had an allogeneic stem cell transplant from an unrelated donor, so the T cells may come from the graft donor. Some clones in this sample may be carry-over from other donors' samples. The source material was PBMCs, sampled at the time of graft-versus-host disease after allogeneic stem cell transplant. The chain combines TRBV2 with TRBJ1-6; 8 bases fit TRBD1. The CDR3 DNA reads TGTGCCAGCAGTGAAGGCAGGGGGCAGCGATCACCCCTCCACTTT. Protein product: CASSEGRGQRSPLHF.